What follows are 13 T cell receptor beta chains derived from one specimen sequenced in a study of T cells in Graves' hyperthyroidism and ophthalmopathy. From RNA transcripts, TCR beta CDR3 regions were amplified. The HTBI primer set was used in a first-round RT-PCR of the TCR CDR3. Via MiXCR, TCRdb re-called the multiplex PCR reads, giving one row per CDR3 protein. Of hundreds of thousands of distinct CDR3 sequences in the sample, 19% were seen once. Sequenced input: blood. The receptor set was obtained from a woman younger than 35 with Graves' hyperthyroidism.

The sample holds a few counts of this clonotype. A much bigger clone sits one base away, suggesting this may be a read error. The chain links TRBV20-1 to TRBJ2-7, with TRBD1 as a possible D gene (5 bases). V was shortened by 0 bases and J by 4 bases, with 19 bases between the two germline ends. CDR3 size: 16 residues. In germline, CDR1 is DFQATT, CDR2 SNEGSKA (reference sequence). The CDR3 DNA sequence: TGCAGTGCTAGAGAGGTTCGATGGGGCAGAGGATACGAGCAGTACTTC. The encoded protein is CSAREVRWGRGYEQYF.

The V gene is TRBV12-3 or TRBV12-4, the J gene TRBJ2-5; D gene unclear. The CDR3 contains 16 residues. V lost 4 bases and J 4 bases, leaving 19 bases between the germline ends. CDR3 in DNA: TGTGCCAGCAGTTCCGACCCAACCTGGGGTGGAGAGACCCAGTACTTC. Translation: CASSSDPTWGGETQYF.

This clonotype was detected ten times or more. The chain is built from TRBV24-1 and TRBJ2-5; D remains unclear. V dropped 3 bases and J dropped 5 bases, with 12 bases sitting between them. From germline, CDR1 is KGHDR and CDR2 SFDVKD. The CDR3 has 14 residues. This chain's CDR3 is CATSDRLAEETQYF. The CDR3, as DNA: TGTGCCACCAGTGATAGGTTGGCTGAGGAGACCCAGTACTTC.

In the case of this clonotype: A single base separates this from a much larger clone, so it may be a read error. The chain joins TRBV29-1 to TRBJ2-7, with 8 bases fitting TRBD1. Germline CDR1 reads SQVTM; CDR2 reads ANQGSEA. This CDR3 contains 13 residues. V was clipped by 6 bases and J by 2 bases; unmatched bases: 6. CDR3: CSVRTGHPYEQYV. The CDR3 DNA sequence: TGCAGCGTAAGGACAGGGCACCCCTACGAGCAGTACGTC.

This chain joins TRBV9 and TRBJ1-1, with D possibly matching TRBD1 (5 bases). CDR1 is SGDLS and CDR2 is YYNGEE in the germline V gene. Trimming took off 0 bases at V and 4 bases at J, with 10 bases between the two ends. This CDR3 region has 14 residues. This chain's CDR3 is CASSVGGGTTEAFF. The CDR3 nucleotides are TGTGCCAGCAGCGTAGGTGGGGGGACCACTGAAGCTTTCTTT.

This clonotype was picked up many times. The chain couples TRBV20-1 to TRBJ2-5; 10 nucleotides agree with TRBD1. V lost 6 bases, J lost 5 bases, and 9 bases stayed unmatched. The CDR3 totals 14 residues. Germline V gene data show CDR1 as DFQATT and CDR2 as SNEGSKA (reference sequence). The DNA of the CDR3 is TGCAGTGCGGTCCGGGACAGGGGTTTTGAGACCCAGTACTTC. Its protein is CSAVRDRGFETQYF.

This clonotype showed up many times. The CDR3 coding sequence is TGCAGCGTGATGACACGGGGGGTGAACACTGAAGCTTTCTTT. It translates to CSVMTRGVNTEAFF. The chain is built from TRBV29-1 and TRBJ1-1; TRBD1 might be the D (5 bases). The V gene lost 6 bases and the J gene lost 0 bases, with 14 bases spanning the gap. Germline-derived CDR1 and CDR2 are SQVTM and ANQGSEA. The CDR3 is made up of 14 amino acids.

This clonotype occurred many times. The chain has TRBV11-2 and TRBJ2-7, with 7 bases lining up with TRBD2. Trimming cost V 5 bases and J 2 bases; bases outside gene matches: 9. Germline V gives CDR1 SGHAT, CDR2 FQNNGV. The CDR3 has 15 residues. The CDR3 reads CASSTGSGSTYEQYF. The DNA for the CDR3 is TGTGCCAGCAGCACCGGTAGCGGGTCTACCTACGAGCAGTACTTC.

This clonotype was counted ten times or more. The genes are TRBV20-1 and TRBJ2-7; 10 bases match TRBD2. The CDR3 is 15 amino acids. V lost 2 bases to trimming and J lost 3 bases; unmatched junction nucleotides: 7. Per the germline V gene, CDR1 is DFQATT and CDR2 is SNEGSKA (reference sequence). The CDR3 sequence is CSARSRTSGNYEQYF. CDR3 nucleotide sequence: TGCAGTGCTAGATCCAGGACTAGCGGCAACTACGAGCAGTACTTC.

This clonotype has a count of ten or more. The CDR3 nucleotides read TGTGCCAGCAGCCCCGTCAGTCGTGAGGGCAATCAGCCCCAGCATTTT. This encodes CASSPVSREGNQPQHF. The chain links TRBV12-3 or TRBV12-4 to TRBJ1-5; D gene uncertain. The CDR3 spans 16 residues. Trimming cost V 6 bases and J 2 bases, with 17 bases left between them.

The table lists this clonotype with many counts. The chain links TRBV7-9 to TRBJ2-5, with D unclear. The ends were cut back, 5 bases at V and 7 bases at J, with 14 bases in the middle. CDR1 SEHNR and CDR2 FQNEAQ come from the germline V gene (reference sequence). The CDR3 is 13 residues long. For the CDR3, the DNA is TGTGCCAGCAGCCCCCCGAAGGAATGGACCCAGTACTTC. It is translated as CASSPPKEWTQYF.

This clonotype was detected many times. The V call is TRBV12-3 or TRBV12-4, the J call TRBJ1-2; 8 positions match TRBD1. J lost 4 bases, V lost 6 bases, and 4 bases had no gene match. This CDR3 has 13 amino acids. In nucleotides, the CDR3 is TGTGCCAGCAGGAGACAGGGGCGCTATGGCTACACCTTC. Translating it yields CASRRQGRYGYTF.

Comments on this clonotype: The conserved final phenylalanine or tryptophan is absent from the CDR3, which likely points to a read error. The CDR3 spells CSAREDGRGEQYS. The CDR3 DNA reads as TGCAGTGCTAGAGAGGACGGGAGAGGGGAGCAGTACTCC. V gene TRBV20-1 combines with J gene TRBJ2-7; D possibly corresponds to TRBD2 (6 bases). Germline values: CDR1 DFQATT, CDR2 SNEGSKA (reference sequence). V was shortened by 0 bases and J by 7 bases, with 13 bases between the two germline ends. The CDR3 is made up of 13 amino acids.